The clone carrying this TCR beta chain was counted only a few times. This entry is derived from a study of patients and donors after allogeneic stem cell transplantation. TCRdb processed the RT-PCR reads anew with MiXCR; each CDR3 protein has one entry. The sample records about 960,000 distinct CDR3 sequences, approximately 19% being singletons. This TCR was recovered from a human donor who was either an allogeneic HSCT recipient or a stem cell or donor lymphocyte infusion donor (not recorded which). It is not recorded whose cells these are; they may come from a transplant donor. The sample comprised blood, either unsorted or a sorted T cell fraction (not recorded which).

The chain's CDR3 is CASSPTSGGFQDEQFF. In DNA form, the CDR3 reads TGTGCCAGCAGTCCGACTAGCGGGGGGTTTCAGGATGAGCAGTTCTTC. The rearrangement uses TRBV7-9 and TRBJ2-1; 13 bases match TRBD2. The germline gives CDR1 SEHNR, CDR2 FQNEAQ (reference sequence). The CDR3 totals 16 residues. V lost 6 bases and J lost 8; bases outside the gene matches: 10. The complete variable domain, with remaining parts taken from reference TRBV7-9 and TRBJ2-1, reads DTGVSQNPRHKITKRGQNVTFRCDPISEHNRLYWYRQTLGQGPEFLTYFQNEAQLEKSRLLSDRFSAERPKGSFSTLEIQRTEQGDSAMYLCASSPTSGGFQDEQFFGPGTRLTVL.